Shown below are 24 T cell receptor beta chains from a single sample sequenced in a study of blood T cells in healthy people across ages. Primed by a sample-barcoded 5' primer and a J-beta primer mix, a second PCR proceeded for about 6 to 11 cycles. A single record per CDR3 protein comes from TCRdb applying MiXCR to the 5' RACE reads. Counted here are 630,000 or so distinct CDR3 sequences, approximately 30% occurring once; the ten biggest clones make up around 16%. The sequenced sample consisted of blood. The receptors come from a woman of 80 years or more in good health.

About this clonotype: This may come from a read error, since a much larger clone is one base off. V usage is TRBV18 and J usage is TRBJ2-1; D might be TRBD1 (5 bases). CDR3 length equals 14 residues. Germline CDR1 reads KGHSH; CDR2 reads LQKENI. CDR3 region: CTSSQDGSYNEQFF. In DNA form, the CDR3 reads TGTACCAGCTCACAGGACGGCTCCTACAATGAGCAGTTCTTC. Supplemented by reference TRBV18 and TRBJ2-1, the full variable domain reads NAGVMQNPRHLVRRRGQEARLRCSPMKGHSHVYWYRQLPEEGLKFMVYLQKENIIDESGMPKERFSAEFPKEGPSILRIQQVVRGDSAAYFCTSSQDGSYNEQFFGPGTRLTVL.

The chain carries TRBV18 and TRBJ1-1; TRBD1 matches at 10 bases. Germline CDR1 KGHSH, CDR2 LQKENI. The V and J ends lost 6 bases and 8 bases, in that order; junction bases with no gene match: 12. The CDR3 runs to 15 residues. The CDR3 loop reads CASSRGQGVRREAFF. The CDR3 coding sequence is TGTGCCAGCTCCCGAGGACAGGGGGTCCGACGGGAAGCTTTCTTT.

This clonotype came up a few times. The CDR3 region has the DNA TGCAGTGCTCAGGGGACGTCTAACTATGGCTACACCTTC. It encodes CSAQGTSNYGYTF. The chain joins TRBV20-1 to TRBJ1-2, with a weak D call TRBD1 (6 bases). The CDR3 spans 13 residues. Germline-derived CDR1 and CDR2 are DFQATT and SNEGSKA (reference sequence). The V and J ends lost 5 bases and 0 bases respectively, with 10 bases between them.

This clonotype was seen a few times. This rearrangement joins TRBV7-6 to TRBJ2-5, with D unclear. Per the germline V gene, CDR1 is SGHVS and CDR2 is FNYEAQ. V lost 3 bases, J lost 2 bases, and 10 bases lay in between. The length of the CDR3 is 14 residues. The DNA for the CDR3 is TGTGCCAGCAGCTTTGAGACACATCAAGAGACCCAGTACTTC. Its protein is CASSFETHQETQYF.

This clonotype has ten or more counts. The chain joins TRBV5-1 to TRBJ2-7, with TRBD1 matching 7 bases. Trimming took 1 base from V and 4 from J; bases not matched to a gene: 8. CDR3 length equals 15 residues. Germline CDR1 SGHRS, CDR2 YFSETQ. The DNA of the CDR3 is TGCGCCAGCAGCTTGAATACGGCAGGGGGTTACGAGCAGTACTTC. Translation: CASSLNTAGGYEQYF. Using reference TRBV5-1 and TRBJ2-7 for the parts outside the CDR3, the full variable domain is KAGVTQTPRYLIKTRGQQVTLSCSPISGHRSVSWYQQTPGQGLQFLFEYFSETQRNKGNFPGRFSGRQFSNSRSEMNVSTLELGDSALYLCASSLNTAGGYEQYFGPGTRLTVT.

This clonotype was counted between two and nine times. This chain connects TRBV2 to TRBJ2-1; 7 bases fit TRBD1. V was clipped by 6 bases and J by 7 bases; unmatched bases: 12. Germline V lookup: CDR1 SNHLY, CDR2 FYNNEI. CDR3 size: 15 residues. The CDR3 is CASRETGTEGNEQFF. As DNA, the CDR3 is TGTGCCAGCAGAGAAACCGGGACAGAGGGTAATGAGCAGTTCTTC.

As to this clonotype: Compared with germline, one end of the junction differs, possibly owing to a read error. The V gene is TRBV5-6, the J gene TRBJ1-5; D is undetermined. The CDR3 extends over 14 amino acids. The germline V gene encodes CDR1 SGHDT and CDR2 YYEEEE. The chain's CDR3 is CAGSLSGYNQPQHF. DNA of the CDR3: TGTGCCGGCAGCTTGTCCGGATACAATCAGCCCCAGCATTTT.

This clonotype was counted ten times or more. V gene TRBV7-9 combines with J gene TRBJ1-2; D is uncertain. The V and J ends lost 4 bases and 13 bases respectively, with 4 bases between them. The length of the CDR3 is 8 residues. Germline V gives CDR1 SEHNR, CDR2 FQNEAQ (reference sequence). CDR3 amino acids: CASSSVTF. CDR3 nucleotide sequence: TGTGCCAGCAGCTCGGTCACCTTC. Complete variable domain (other parts from reference TRBV7-9 and TRBJ1-2): DTGVSQNPRHKITKRGQNVTFRCDPISEHNRLYWYRQTLGQGPEFLTYFQNEAQLEKSRLLSDRFSAERPKGSFSTLEIQRTEQGDSAMYLCASSSVTFGSGTRLTVV.

This clonotype was seen a handful of times. This chain uses TRBV19 with TRBJ1-2; D gene ambiguous. Trimming shortened V by 0 bases and J by 4 bases, and 9 bases separated the two germline ends. Germline assignment: CDR1 LNHDA and CDR2 SQIVND (reference sequence). This CDR3 contains 14 residues. DNA for the CDR3: TGTGCCAGTAGTATAGATGCCGGATCCTATGGCTACACCTTC. This codes for CASSIDAGSYGYTF.

This clonotype was seen many times. The chain combines TRBV7-3 with TRBJ2-1; perhaps TRBD2 as D (5 bases). The V end was cut by 1 base, the J end by 6 bases, with 22 bases between. CDR3 length: 18 residues. Per the germline V gene, CDR1 is SGHTA and CDR2 is FQGTGA. CDR3 sequence reads: CASSLNPPGRLEGNEQFF. The CDR3 DNA is TGTGCCAGCAGCTTAAATCCCCCCGGTAGGCTAGAGGGCAATGAGCAGTTCTTC.

This clonotype was found a few times. Just one base apart from a much larger clone, this may be a read error. The chain uses TRBV15 and TRBJ2-7, with TRBD1 identical over 11 bases. V lost 3 bases and J lost 7; bases outside the gene matches: 11. Looked up from germline, CDR1 is LNHNV and CDR2 is YYDKDF (reference sequence). The CDR3 extends over 16 amino acids. In nucleotides, the CDR3 is TGTGCCACCAGCAGCCTCCTGGGACAGGGGGTGAGTGAGCAGTACTTC. It specifies CATSSLLGQGVSEQYF.

This clonotype was detected ten times or more. This rearrangement joins TRBV20-1 to TRBJ1-2; a possible D gene is TRBD1 (5 bases). CDR1 and CDR2 from the germline V gene are DFQATT and SNEGSKA (reference sequence). Trimming removed 4 bases from V and 2 bases from J, with 14 bases in between. This CDR3 region has 14 residues. CDR3 DNA: TGCAGTGCTACCGAGGACACCTCAAACTATGGCTACACCTTC. The encoded protein is CSATEDTSNYGYTF.

A remark on this clonotype: Possible read error: a much larger clone is one base away. The genes are TRBV7-9 and TRBJ1-6, with D maybe TRBD1 (5 bases). The germline V and J ends were trimmed by 2 bases and 10 bases, with 15 bases remaining between them. Germline V gene sequence: CDR1 SEHNR, CDR2 FQNEAQ (reference sequence). The CDR3 loop spans 15 amino acids. In DNA, the CDR3 is TGTGCCAGCAGCTTAAAGCCAGGGTCTGGATCACCCCTCCACTTT. It yields the protein CASSLKPGSGSPLHF. Using reference TRBV7-9 and TRBJ1-6 for the parts outside the CDR3, the full variable domain is DTGVSQNPRHKITKRGQNVTFRCDPISEHNRLYWYRQTLGQGPEFLTYFQNEAQLEKSRLLSDRFSAERPKGSFSTLEIQRTEQGDSAMYLCASSLKPGSGSPLHFGNGTRLTVT.

This clonotype was seen ten or more times. This chain joins TRBV20-1 and TRBJ2-5; 11 nucleotides line up with TRBD2. Losses at the gene ends were 3 bases for V and 4 bases for J; bases not matched to a gene: 4. This CDR3 region has 14 residues. In germline, CDR1 is DFQATT, CDR2 SNEGSKA (reference sequence). The DNA of the CDR3 is TGCAGTGCTAGTAGCGGGGGGGCCGGAGAGACCCAGTACTTC. The encoded protein is CSASSGGAGETQYF.

There are many counts of this clonotype. The chain is built from TRBV5-1 and TRBJ2-3; D not resolved. There are 13 residues in the CDR3. V lost 5 bases and J lost 0, with 7 bases in between. CDR1 and CDR2 (germline): SGHRS, YFSETQ. The CDR3 protein is CASRVTSTDTQYF. The CDR3 nucleotides read TGCGCCAGCAGGGTAACTAGCACAGATACGCAGTATTTT.

This clonotype was found many times. This rearrangement joins TRBV20-1 to TRBJ2-7, with 9 positions matching TRBD1. The germline CDR1 and CDR2 sequences are DFQATT and SNEGSKA (reference sequence). Trimming removed 5 bases from V and 7 bases from J; junction bases left unmatched: 9. The CDR3 totals 13 residues. The CDR3 protein is CSAGDRGSREQYF. The CDR3 DNA reads TGCAGTGCTGGCGACAGGGGGAGTAGGGAGCAGTACTTC.

This clonotype was observed many times. The CDR3 sequence is CASSPRDRRPYEQYF. The CDR3 DNA is TGTGCCAGCTCACCCCGGGACAGGCGACCCTACGAGCAGTACTTC. This sequence joins TRBV18 and TRBJ2-7, with 8 bases matching TRBD1. Germline loops: CDR1 KGHSH, CDR2 LQKENI. The CDR3 is 15 amino acids. The V and J ends lost 3 bases and 2 bases, in that order; junction bases with no gene match: 6.

This clonotype was counted ten times or more. The chain couples TRBV20-1 to TRBJ2-3; D is undetermined. CDR1 is DFQATT, CDR2 SNEGSKA, per germline (reference sequence). The germline V and J ends were trimmed by 6 bases and 6 bases, with 10 bases remaining between them. CDR3 size: 11 residues. The CDR3 sequence is CSAPSYDTQYF. Written as DNA, the CDR3 is TGCAGTGCCCCTAGTTACGATACGCAGTATTTT.

This chain uses TRBV5-1 with TRBJ1-6; perhaps TRBD1 as D (6 bases). The V end lost 2 bases, the J end lost 7 bases, and 10 bases lay between the germline ends. This CDR3 has 14 amino acids. Germline values: CDR1 SGHRS, CDR2 YFSETQ. CDR3 DNA sequence: TGCGCCAGCAGCTTACAGGGCCAAAATTCACCCCTCCACTTT. Its protein is CASSLQGQNSPLHF.

In regard to this clonotype: With a much larger clone just one base away, this may be a read error. The V call is TRBV7-2, the J call TRBJ2-7, with no clear D. Looked up from germline, CDR1 is SGHTA and CDR2 is FQGNSA. The CDR3 runs 15 residues. The V end was cut by 1 base, the J end by 0 bases, with 10 bases between. The CDR3 protein is CASSLERLGSYEQYF. The CDR3 coding sequence is TGTGCCAGCAGCTTAGAACGTCTGGGCTCCTACGAGCAGTACTTC.

This clonotype has more than one count but fewer than ten. V usage is TRBV28 and J usage is TRBJ1-2; the match to TRBD1 covers 8 bases. The CDR3 totals 15 residues. The junction had 8 bases not matched to a gene; V was cut back by 7 bases and J by 1 base. In germline, CDR1 is MDHEN, CDR2 SYDVKM. CDR3 residues: CASTTGQGNNYGYTF. CDR3 nucleotides: TGTGCCAGCACCACAGGACAGGGTAATAACTATGGCTACACCTTC.

This clonotype was found many times. This chain joins TRBV6-2 or TRBV6-3 and TRBJ2-7; tentatively, D is TRBD1 (6 bases). Between the trimmed V and J ends, which lost 4 bases and 3 bases, there was a span of 16 bases. The V gene's germline CDR1 is MNHEY and CDR2 SVGEGT. This CDR3 comprises 15 residues. The chain's CDR3 is CASSFPGAIGYEQYF. Written as DNA, the CDR3 is TGTGCCAGCAGTTTCCCAGGGGCCATTGGCTACGAGCAGTACTTC.

This chain links TRBV7-2 with TRBJ2-5; possible D gene TRBD2, 5 bases. The CDR3 runs 11 residues. In germline, CDR1 is SGHTA, CDR2 FQGNSA. V lost 5 bases and J 11 bases, leaving 12 bases between the germline ends. The CDR3 here is CASSPIGEQYF. CDR3 DNA sequence: TGTGCCAGCAGCCCAATCGGGGAGCAGTACTTC. Supplemented by reference TRBV7-2 and TRBJ2-5, the full variable domain reads GAGVSQSPSNKVTEKGKDVELRCDPISGHTALYWYRQSLGQGLEFLIYFQGNSAPDKSGLPSDRFSAERTGGSVSTLTIQRTQQEDSAVYLCASSPIGEQYFGPGTRLLVL.

This clonotype was seen at least ten times. The chain has TRBV20-1 and TRBJ1-6; weak D call: TRBD1 (6 bases). The length of the CDR3 is 16 residues. CDR1 is DFQATT, CDR2 SNEGSKA, per germline (reference sequence). V shed 0 bases and J shed 7 bases, with 16 bases lying between them. The CDR3 DNA is TGCAGTGCTAGAGATTGGGACATACTAGCGAATTCACCCCTCCACTTT. As protein: CSARDWDILANSPLHF.